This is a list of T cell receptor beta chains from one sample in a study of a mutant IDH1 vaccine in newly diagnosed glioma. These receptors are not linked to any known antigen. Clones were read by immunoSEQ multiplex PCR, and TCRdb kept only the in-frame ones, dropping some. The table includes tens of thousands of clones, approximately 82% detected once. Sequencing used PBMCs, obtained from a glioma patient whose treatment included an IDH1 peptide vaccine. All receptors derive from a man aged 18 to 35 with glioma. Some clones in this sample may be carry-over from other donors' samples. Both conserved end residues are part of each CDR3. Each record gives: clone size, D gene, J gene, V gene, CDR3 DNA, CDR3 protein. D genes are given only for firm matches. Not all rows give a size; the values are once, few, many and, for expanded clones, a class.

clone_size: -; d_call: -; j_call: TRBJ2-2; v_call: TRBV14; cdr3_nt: TGTGCCAGCAGCCTCGATACCGGGACTGCGAACACCGGGGAGCTGTTTTTT; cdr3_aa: CASSLDTGTANTGELFF
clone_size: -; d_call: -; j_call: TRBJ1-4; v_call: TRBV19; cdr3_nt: TGTGCCAGTACCGGCTCTCCGGGTGGGGGAAAACTGTTTTTT; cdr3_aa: CASTGSPGGGKLFF
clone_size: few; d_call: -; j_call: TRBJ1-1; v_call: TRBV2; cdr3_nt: TGTGCCAGCTTATCATCTGGGAACACTGAAGCTTTCTTT; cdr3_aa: CASLSSGNTEAFF
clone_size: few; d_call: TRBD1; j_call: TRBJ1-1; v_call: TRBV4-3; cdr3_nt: TGCGCCAGCAGCCAAGAAAGACAGGGGAGCACTGAAGCTTTCTTT; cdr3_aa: CASSQERQGSTEAFF
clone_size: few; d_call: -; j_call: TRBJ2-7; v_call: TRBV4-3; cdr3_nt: TGCGCCAGCAGCCAGCTTAGCGACCTCTCCTACGAGCAGTACTTC; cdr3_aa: CASSQLSDLSYEQYF
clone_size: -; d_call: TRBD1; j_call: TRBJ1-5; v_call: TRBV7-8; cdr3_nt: TGTGCCAGCAGCCCCCAGACAGGGAATCAGCCCCAGCATTTT; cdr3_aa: CASSPQTGNQPQHF
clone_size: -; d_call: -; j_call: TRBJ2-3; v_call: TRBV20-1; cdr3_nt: TGCAGTGCTTACAAAGCGGATACGCAGTATTTT; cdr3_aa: CSAYKADTQYF
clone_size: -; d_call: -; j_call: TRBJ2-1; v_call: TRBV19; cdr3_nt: TGTGCCAGTAGTATAGATAGGGGGTTATCAGGTACTGAGCAGTTCTTC; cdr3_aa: CASSIDRGLSGTEQFF
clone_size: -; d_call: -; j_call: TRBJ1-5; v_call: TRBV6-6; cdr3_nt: TGTGCCAGCAGCCAAAATCAGCCCCAGCATTTT; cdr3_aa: CASSQNQPQHF
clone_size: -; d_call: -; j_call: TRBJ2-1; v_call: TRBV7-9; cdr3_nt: TGTGCCAGCAGCTATACCAGGGGGGGGGAGAATGAGCAGTTCTTC; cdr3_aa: CASSYTRGGENEQFF
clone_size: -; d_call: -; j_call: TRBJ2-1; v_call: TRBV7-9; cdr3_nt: TGTGCCGTCACGAGGTCCCGAGGGGGTGAGCAGTTCTTC; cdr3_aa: CAVTRSRGGEQFF
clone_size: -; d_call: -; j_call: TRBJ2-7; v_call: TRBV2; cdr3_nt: TGTGCCAGCAGTGAAGAGGGCCTTCCCTACGAGCAGTACTTC; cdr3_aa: CASSEEGLPYEQYF
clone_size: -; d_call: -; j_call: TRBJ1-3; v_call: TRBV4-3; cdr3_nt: TGCGCCAGCAGCCAAGATGGTAGCTTCGGAAACACCATATATTTT; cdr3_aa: CASSQDGSFGNTIYF
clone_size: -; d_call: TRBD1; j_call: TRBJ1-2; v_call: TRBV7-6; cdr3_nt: TGTGCCAGCAGCTCGAGGACAGGGGGCGACTATGGCTACACCTTC; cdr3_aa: CASSSRTGGDYGYTF
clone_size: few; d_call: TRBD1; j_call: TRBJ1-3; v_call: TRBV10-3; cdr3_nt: TGTGCCATTCGGGACAGCTCTGGAAACACCATATATTTT; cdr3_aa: CAIRDSSGNTIYF
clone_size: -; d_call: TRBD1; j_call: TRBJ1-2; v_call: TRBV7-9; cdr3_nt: TGTGCCAGCAACATCCGGCTCCCGGGACAGGAGGAGGGTAACTATGGCTACACCTTC; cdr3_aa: CASNIRLPGQEEGNYGYTF
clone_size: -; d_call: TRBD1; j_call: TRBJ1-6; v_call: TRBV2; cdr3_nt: TGTGCCAGCAGTGAAGCCGGGACAGGGTATTCACCCCTCCACTTT; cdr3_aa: CASSEAGTGYSPLHF
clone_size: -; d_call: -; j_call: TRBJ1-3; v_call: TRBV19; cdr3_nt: TGTGCCAGTACCTCCCGGAAGGGGGGCCCGTCTGGAAACACCATATATTTT; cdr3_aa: CASTSRKGGPSGNTIYF
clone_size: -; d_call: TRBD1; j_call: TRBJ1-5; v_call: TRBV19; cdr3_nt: TGTGCCAGTACTCGGACAGGGGGGCAGCCCCAGCATTTT; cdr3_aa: CASTRTGGQPQHF
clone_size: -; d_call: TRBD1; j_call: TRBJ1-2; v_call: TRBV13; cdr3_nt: TGTGCCAGCAGCACTTCAAGACAGGGGGCGGATGACTATGGCTACACCTTC; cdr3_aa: CASSTSRQGADDYGYTF
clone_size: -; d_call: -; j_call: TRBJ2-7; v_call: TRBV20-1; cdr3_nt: TGCAGTGCTAGAGAAGCATACGAGCAGTACTTC; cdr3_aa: CSAREAYEQYF
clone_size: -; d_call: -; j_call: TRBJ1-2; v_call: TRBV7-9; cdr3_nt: TGTGCCAGCAGCTTAGCCCGGACAGAGTTCTATGGCTACACCTTC; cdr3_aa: CASSLARTEFYGYTF
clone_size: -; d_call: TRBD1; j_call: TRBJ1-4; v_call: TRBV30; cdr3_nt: TGTGCCTGGAGTCAAGACGGGACAGTCCATGCAACTAATGAAAAACTGTTTTTT; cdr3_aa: CAWSQDGTVHATNEKLFF
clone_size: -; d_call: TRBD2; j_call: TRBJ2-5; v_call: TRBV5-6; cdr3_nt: TGTGCCAGCAGCCGCTTGGGACTAGCGGGAGGGGGAGAGACCCAGTACTTC; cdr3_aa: CASSRLGLAGGGETQYF
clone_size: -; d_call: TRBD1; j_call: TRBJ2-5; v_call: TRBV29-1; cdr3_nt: TGCAGCGTTGGGGCGGGGACAGGGGGCGAAGGCGAGACCCAGTACTTC; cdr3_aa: CSVGAGTGGEGETQYF
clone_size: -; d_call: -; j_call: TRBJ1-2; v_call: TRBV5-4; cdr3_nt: TGTGCCAGCAGCTTTGGGACAACTACTGCCTATGGCTACACCTTC; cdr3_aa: CASSFGTTTAYGYTF
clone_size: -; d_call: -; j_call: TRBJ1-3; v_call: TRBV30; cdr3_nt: TGTGCCTGGAGTCCCCATCCCCGGGACACCATATATTTT; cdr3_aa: CAWSPHPRDTIYF
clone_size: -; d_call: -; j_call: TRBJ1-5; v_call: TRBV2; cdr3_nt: TGTGCCAGCAGTGAAGCGCGGGGGGCTGGTCAGCCCCAGCATTTT; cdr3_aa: CASSEARGAGQPQHF
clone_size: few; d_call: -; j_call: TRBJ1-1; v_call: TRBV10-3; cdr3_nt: TGTGCCATCAGTGAGGATGTGACCAAAGCTTTCTTT; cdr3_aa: CAISEDVTKAFF
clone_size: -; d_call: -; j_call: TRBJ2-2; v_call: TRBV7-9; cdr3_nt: TGTGCCAGCAGCTTCGGATTAGGGGGAAACACCGGGGAGCTGTTTTTT; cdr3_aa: CASSFGLGGNTGELFF
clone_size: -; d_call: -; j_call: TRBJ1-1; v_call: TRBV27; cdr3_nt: TGTGCCAGCAGTTCACAGACGGGACACCTGAACACTGAAGCTTTCTTT; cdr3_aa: CASSSQTGHLNTEAFF
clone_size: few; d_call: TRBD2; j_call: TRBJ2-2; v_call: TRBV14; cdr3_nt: TGTGCCAGCAGCCCGGGGACTAGCGGGAGAGTGATGGTCGGGGAGCTGTTTTTT; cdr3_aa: CASSPGTSGRVMVGELFF
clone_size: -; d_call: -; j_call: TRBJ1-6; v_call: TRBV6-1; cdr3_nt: TGTGCCAGCCATGTGGACAGCCTCAATTCACCCCTCCACTTT; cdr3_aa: CASHVDSLNSPLHF
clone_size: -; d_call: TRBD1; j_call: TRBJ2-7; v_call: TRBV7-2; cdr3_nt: TGTGCCAGCGGGCGACAGGGTTCCTACGAGCAGTACTTC; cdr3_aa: CASGRQGSYEQYF
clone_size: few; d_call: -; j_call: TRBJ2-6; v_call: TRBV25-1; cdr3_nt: TGTGCCAGCAGTGTTCGGGGACTTGGTGGGGCCAACGTCCTGACTTTC; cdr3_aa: CASSVRGLGGANVLTF
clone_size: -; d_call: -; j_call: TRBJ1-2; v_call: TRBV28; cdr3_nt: TGTGCCAGCACCACCAATCCCCGGGGGGTCTATGGCTACACCTTC; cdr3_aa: CASTTNPRGVYGYTF
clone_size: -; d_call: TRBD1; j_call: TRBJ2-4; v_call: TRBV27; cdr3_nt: TGTGCCAGCAGTTTGACAGGGAACATTCAGTACTTC; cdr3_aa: CASSLTGNIQYF
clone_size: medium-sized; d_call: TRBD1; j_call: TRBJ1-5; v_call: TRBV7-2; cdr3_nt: TGTGCCAGCAGCTTAGAGAGGGGGCAGAGGCAGCCCCAGCATTTT; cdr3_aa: CASSLERGQRQPQHF
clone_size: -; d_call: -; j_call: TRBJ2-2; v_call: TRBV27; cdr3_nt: TGTGCCAGCAGCCAGGGGCGGGGAACCGGGGAGCTGTTTTTT; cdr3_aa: CASSQGRGTGELFF
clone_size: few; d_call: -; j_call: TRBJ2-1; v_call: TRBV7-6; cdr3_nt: TGTGCCAGCAGCCCTACTGGCGGGCTCAGCTCCTACAATGAGCAGTTCTTC; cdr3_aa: CASSPTGGLSSYNEQFF
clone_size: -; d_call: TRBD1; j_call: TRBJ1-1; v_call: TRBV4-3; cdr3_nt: TGCGCCAGCAGCCAGTTCGCGGGACAGGGCGGCACTGAAGCTTTCTTT; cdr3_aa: CASSQFAGQGGTEAFF
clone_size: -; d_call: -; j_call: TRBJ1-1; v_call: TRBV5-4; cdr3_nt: TGTGCCAGCAGCTTGGGTGATAACAGGGCCCTGAACACTGAAGCTTTCTTT; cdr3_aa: CASSLGDNRALNTEAFF